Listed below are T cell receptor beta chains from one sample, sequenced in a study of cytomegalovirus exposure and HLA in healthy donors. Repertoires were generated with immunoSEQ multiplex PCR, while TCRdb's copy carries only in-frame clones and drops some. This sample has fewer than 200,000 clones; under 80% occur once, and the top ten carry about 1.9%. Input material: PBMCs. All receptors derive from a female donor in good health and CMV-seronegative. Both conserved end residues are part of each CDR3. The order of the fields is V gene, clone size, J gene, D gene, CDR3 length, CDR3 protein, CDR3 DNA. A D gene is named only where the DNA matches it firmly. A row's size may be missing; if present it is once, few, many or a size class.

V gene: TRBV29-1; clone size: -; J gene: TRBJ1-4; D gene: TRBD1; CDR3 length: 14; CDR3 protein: CSVLSRQGREKLFF; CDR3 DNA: TGCAGCGTCCTTTCAAGACAGGGTAGAGAAAAACTGTTTTTT
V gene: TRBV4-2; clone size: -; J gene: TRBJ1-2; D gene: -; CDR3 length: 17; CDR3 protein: CASSPGAGQGYNYGYTF; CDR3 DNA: TGTGCCAGCAGCCCAGGGGCTGGGCAGGGTTATAACTATGGCTACACCTTC
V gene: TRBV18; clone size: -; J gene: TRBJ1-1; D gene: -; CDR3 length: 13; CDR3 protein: CASSRQKNTEAFF; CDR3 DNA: TGTGCCAGCTCGCGACAGAAAAACACTGAAGCTTTCTTT
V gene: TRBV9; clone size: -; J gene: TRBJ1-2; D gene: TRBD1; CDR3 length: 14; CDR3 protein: CASSADRGMGGYTF; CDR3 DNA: TGTGCCAGCAGCGCGGACAGGGGCATGGGAGGCTACACCTTC
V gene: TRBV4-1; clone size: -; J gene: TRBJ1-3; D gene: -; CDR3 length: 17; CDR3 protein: CASSQGGGQSSGNTIYF; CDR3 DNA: TGCGCCAGCAGCCAAGGGGGAGGGCAGTCCTCTGGAAACACCATATATTTT
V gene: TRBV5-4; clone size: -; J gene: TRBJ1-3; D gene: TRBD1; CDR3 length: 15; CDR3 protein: CASSTTGVGGNTIYF; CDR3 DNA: TGTGCCAGCAGCACGACAGGGGTGGGAGGAAACACCATATATTTT
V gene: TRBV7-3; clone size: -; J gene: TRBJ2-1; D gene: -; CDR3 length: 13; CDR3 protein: CASSLTNAGEQFF; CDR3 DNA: TGTGCCAGCAGCTTAACGAATGCGGGTGAGCAGTTCTTC
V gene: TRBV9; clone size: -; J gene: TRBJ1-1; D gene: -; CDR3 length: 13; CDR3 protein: CASSVGGRTEAFF; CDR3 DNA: TGTGCCAGCAGCGTAGGGGGGCGCACTGAAGCTTTCTTT
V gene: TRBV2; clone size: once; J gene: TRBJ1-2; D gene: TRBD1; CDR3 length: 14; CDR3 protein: CASSGTGKAYGYTF; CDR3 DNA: TGTGCCAGCAGCGGGACAGGGAAAGCCTATGGCTACACCTTC
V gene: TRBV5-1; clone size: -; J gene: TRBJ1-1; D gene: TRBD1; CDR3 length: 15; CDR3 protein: CASSLGDRSNTEAFF; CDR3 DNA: TGCGCCAGCAGCTTGGGGGACAGATCTAACACTGAAGCTTTCTTT
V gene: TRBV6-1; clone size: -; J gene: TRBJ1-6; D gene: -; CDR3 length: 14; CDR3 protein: CASRLSSYNSPLHF; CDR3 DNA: TGTGCCAGCAGGCTTAGCTCCTATAATTCACCCCTCCACTTT
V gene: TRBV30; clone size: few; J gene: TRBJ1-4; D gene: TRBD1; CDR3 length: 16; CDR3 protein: CAWSGYPGQGVRKLFF; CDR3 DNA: TGTGCCTGGAGCGGATATCCGGGACAGGGAGTTCGGAAACTGTTTTTT
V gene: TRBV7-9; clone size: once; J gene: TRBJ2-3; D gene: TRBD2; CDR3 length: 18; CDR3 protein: CASSLRGFGRGGFDTQYF; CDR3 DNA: TGTGCCAGCAGCTTAAGGGGATTCGGGCGGGGGGGCTTTGATACGCAGTATTTT
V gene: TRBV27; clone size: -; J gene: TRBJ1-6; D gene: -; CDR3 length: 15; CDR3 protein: CASSLAGSYNSPLHF; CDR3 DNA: TGTGCCAGCAGTTTGGCGGGATCCTATAATTCACCCCTCCACTTT
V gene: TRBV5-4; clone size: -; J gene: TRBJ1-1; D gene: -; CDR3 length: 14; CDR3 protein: CASSWGQGNTEAFF; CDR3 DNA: TGTGCCAGCAGCTGGGGACAAGGGAACACTGAAGCTTTCTTT
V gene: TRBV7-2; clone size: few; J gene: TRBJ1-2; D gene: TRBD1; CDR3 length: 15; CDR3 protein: CASTGQGAFFNGYTF; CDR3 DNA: TGTGCCAGCACCGGACAGGGGGCGTTCTTCAATGGCTACACCTTC
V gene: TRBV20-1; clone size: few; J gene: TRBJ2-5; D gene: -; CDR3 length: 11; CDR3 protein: CSARVRETQYF; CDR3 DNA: TGCAGTGCTAGGGTGCGGGAGACCCAGTACTTC
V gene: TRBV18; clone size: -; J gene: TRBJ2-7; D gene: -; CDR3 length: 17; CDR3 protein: CASSPLPVALTIYEQYF; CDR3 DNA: TGTGCCAGCTCACCACTACCCGTAGCCCTAACTATCTACGAGCAGTACTTC
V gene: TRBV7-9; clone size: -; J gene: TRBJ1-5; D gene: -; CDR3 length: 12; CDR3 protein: CASSSPPEPQHF; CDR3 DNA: TGTGCCAGCAGCTCCCCCCCCGAGCCCCAGCATTTT
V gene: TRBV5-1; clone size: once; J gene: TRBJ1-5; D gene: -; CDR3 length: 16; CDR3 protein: CASSPGTGGWNQPQHF; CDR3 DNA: TGCGCCAGCAGCCCCGGGACCGGGGGTTGGAATCAGCCCCAGCATTTT
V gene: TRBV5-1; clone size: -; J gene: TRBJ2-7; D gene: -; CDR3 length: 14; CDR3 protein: CASSLGTTTYEQYF; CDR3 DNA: TGCGCCAGCAGCTTGGGGACTACTACCTACGAGCAGTACTTC
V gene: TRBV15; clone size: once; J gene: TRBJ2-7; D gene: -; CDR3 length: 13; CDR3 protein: CATSRDSGYEQYF; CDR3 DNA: TGTGCCACCAGCAGAGATAGCGGATACGAGCAGTACTTC
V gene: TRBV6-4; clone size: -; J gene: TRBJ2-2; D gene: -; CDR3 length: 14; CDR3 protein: CATSDSRDTGELFF; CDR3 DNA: TGTGCCACCAGTGACTCCAGGGACACCGGGGAGCTGTTTTTT
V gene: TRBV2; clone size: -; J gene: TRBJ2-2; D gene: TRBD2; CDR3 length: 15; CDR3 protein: CASSESSGRPGELFF; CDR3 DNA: TGTGCCAGCAGTGAATCTAGCGGGAGGCCCGGGGAGCTGTTTTTT
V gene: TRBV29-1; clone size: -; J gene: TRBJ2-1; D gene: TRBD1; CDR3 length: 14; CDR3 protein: CSVAGQSSGTGQFF; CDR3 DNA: TGCAGCGTTGCTGGACAAAGTTCAGGGACAGGTCAGTTCTTC
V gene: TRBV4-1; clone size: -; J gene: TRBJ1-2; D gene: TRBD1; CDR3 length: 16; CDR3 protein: CASTRGTGGTNYGYTF; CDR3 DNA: TGCGCCAGCACGAGGGGGACAGGGGGGACGAACTATGGCTACACCTTC
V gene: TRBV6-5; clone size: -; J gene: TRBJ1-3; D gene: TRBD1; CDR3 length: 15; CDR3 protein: CASSYAGGEGNTIYF; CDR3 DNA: TGTGCCAGCAGTTACGCAGGGGGCGAAGGAAACACCATATATTTT
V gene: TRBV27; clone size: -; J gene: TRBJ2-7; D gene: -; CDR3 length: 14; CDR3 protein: CASSLLGGSYEQYF; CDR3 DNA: TGTGCCAGCAGTTTACTGGGGGGATCCTACGAGCAGTACTTC
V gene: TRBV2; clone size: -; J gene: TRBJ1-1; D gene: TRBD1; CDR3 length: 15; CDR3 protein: CASNRDRVMNTEAFF; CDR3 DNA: TGTGCCAGCAACCGGGACAGGGTTATGAACACTGAAGCTTTCTTT
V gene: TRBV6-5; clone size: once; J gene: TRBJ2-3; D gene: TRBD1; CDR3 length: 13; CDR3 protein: CASRQGGRDTQYF; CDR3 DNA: TGTGCCAGCAGGCAAGGGGGCAGGGATACGCAGTATTTT
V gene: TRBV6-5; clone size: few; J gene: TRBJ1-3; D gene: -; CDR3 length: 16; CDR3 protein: CASSYKGQSSGNTIYF; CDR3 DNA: TGTGCCAGCAGTTACAAGGGACAAAGCTCTGGAAACACCATATATTTT
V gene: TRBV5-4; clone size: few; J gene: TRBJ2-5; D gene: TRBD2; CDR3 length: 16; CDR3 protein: CASSSRTSGSGETQYF; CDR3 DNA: TGTGCCAGCAGTTCTCGGACTAGCGGGAGTGGGGAGACCCAGTACTTC